This T cell receptor (beta chain) was captured in a study of glioma-infiltrating T cells. Germline assignment: CDR1 DFQATT and CDR2 SNEGSKA (reference sequence). The CDR3 is 15 amino acids. V was clipped by 7 bases and J by 4 bases; unmatched bases: 9. The study, taken as a whole, reports: Tissue-blood divergence was below expectation in non-neoplastic patients, above in gliomas. CDR3 overlap between tissue and blood was very small.

TCR alpha and beta CDR3 regions were amplified from RNA using iRepertoire nested multiplex PCR. One entry per CDR3 protein results from TCRdb running MiXCR on the multiplex PCR reads. This repertoire shows over 120,000 distinct CDR3 sequences, 35% to 50% found once; its top ten account for more than 15%. This clonotype was observed at least ten times. Its antigen remains unknown. The sequence was collected from a human donor with low-grade glioma or glioblastoma, undergoing nonglioma brain surgery, or in good health (not recorded which). The chain employs TRBV20-1 and TRBJ2-3, with 12 bases fitting TRBD2. The material sequenced was glioma tissue, nonneoplastic brain tissue, or PBMCs (not recorded which). CDR3 bases: TGCAGTGTACTTTGGACTAGCGGGATCGCAGATACGCAGTATTTT. This encodes CSVLWTSGIADTQYF.